The present T cell receptor beta chain was sequenced within a study of control samples from healthy donors and cancer patients. Repertoires were generated with immunoSEQ multiplex PCR, while TCRdb's copy carries only in-frame clones and drops some. Here the sample spans roughly 180,000 clones, around 93% being singletons. This clone was recorded once. From germline, CDR1 is SGHRS and CDR2 YFSETQ. The length of the CDR3 is 14 residues. V was clipped by 0 bases and J by 8 bases, with 12 bases between them. This rearrangement joins TRBV5-1 to TRBJ2-1; D is perhaps TRBD2 (7 bases). The sequence was collected from a woman aged 55-69 years in good health. Material: blood. CDR3: CASSLVGGVDEQFF. The CDR3 region has the DNA TGCGCCAGCAGCTTGGTAGGGGGGGTTGATGAGCAGTTCTTC.